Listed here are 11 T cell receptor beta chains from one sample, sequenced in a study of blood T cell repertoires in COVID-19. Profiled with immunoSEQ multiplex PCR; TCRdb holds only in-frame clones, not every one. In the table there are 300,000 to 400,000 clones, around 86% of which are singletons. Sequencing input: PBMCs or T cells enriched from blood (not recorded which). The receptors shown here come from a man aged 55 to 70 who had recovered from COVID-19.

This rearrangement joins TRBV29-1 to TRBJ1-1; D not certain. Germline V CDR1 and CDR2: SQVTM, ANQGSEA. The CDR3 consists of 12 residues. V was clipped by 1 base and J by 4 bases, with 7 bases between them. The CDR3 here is CSVEGQITEAFF. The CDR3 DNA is TGCAGCGTTGAAGGGCAGATCACTGAAGCTTTCTTT.

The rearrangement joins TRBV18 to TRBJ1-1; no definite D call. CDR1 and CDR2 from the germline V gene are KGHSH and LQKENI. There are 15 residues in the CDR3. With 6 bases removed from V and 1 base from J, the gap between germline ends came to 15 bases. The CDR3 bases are TGTGCCAGCTCCCCTATGCGGGAAAGGAACACTGAAGCTTTCTTT. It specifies CASSPMRERNTEAFF. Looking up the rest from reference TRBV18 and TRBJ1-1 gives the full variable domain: NAGVMQNPRHLVRRRGQEARLRCSPMKGHSHVYWYRQLPEEGLKFMVYLQKENIIDESGMPKERFSAEFPKEGPSILRIQQVVRGDSAAYFCASSPMRERNTEAFFGQGTRLTVV.

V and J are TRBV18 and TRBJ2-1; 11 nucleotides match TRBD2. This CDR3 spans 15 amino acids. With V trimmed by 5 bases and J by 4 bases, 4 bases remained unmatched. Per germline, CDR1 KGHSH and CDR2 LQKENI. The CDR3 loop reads CASSSRLAGYNEQFF. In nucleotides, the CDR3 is TGTGCCAGCTCATCGAGACTAGCGGGGTACAATGAGCAGTTCTTC.

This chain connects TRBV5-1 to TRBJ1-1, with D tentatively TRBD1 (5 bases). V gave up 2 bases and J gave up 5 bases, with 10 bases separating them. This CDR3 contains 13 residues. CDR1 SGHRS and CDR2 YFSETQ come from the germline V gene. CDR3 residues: CASSLGRDTEAFF. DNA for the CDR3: TGCGCCAGCAGCTTAGGCAGGGATACTGAAGCTTTCTTT.

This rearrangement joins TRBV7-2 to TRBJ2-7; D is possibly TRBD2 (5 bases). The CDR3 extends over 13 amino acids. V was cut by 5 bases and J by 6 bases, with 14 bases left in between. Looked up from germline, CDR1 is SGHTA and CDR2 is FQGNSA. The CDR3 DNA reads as TGTGCCAGCAGCAGATTCGGGGTCGGCGAGCAGTACTTC. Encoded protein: CASSRFGVGEQYF.

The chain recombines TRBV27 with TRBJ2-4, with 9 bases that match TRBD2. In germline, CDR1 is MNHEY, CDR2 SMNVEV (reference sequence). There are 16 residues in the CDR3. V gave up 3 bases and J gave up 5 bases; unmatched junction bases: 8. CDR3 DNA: TGTGCCAGCAGTTTGGTGCCTAGCGGGATCCAAAACATTCAGTACTTC. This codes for CASSLVPSGIQNIQYF.

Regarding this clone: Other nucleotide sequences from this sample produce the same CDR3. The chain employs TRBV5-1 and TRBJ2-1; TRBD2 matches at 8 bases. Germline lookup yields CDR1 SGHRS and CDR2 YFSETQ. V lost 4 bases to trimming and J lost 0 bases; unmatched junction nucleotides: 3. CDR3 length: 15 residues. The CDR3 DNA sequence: TGCGCCAGCAGCCTGGGACTAGGCTCCTACAATGAGCAGTTCTTC. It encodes CASSLGLGSYNEQFF.

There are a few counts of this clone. The CDR3, as DNA: TGTGCCAGCAGCCGCGCACAGGGGTTTAACTATGGCTACACCTTC. Encoded protein: CASSRAQGFNYGYTF. The chain is built from TRBV14 and TRBJ1-2; 7 nucleotides line up with TRBD1. This CDR3 comprises 15 residues. CDR1 SGHDN and CDR2 FVKESK come from the germline V gene. With V trimmed by 4 bases and J by 1 base, 6 bases remained unmatched. Full variable domain (outside the CDR3, taken from reference TRBV14 and TRBJ1-2): EAGVTQFPSHSVIEKGQTVTLRCDPISGHDNLYWYRRVMGKEIKFLLHFVKESKQDESGMPNNRFLAERTGGTYSTLKVQPAELEDSGVYFCASSRAQGFNYGYTFGSGTRLTVV.

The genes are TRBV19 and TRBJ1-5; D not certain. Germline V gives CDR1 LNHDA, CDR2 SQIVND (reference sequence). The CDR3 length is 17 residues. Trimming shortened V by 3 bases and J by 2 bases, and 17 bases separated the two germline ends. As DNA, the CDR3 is TGTGCCAGTAGTATCCGGGTAGGCAGATGGGGCAATCAGCCCCAGCATTTT. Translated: CASSIRVGRWGNQPQHF.

DNA of the CDR3: TGTGCCAGCAGCTCCCGGGAGGTACGCTCCTACAATGAGCAGTTCTTC. Translating gives CASSSREVRSYNEQFF. This chain links TRBV9 with TRBJ2-1, with 7 bases aligning to TRBD2. Trimming took 4 bases from V and 0 from J; bases not matched to a gene: 7. The CDR3 sequence is 16 residues long. The V gene's germline CDR1 is SGDLS and CDR2 YYNGEE.

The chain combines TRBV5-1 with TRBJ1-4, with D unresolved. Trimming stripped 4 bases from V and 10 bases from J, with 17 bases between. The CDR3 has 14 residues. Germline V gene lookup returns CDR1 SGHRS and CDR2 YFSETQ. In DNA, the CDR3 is TGCGCCAGCAGCCCCGACCGAGGAGAATCAAAACTGTTTTTT. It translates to CASSPDRGESKLFF.